These T cell receptor beta chains were read from a single sample in a study. Generated by immunoSEQ multiplex PCR, the TCRdb table keeps only in-frame clones and is missing some. The sample carries approximately 50,000 clones, more than 85% recorded once. The sample consisted of PBMCs. The origin of the receptors is a man between 35 and 55 years old with rheumatoid arthritis. CDR3s include the opening cysteine and the closing phenylalanine or tryptophan. The order of the fields is clone size, V gene, CDR3 length, D gene, J gene, CDR3 DNA, CDR3 protein. A D gene is named only where the DNA matches it firmly. Clone sizes are given selectively: once, few, many, or a class where the clone is expanded.

size: -
V: TRBV7-9
length: 17
D: -
J: TRBJ2-3
DNA: TGTGCCAGCACCCCCTACGGTGGGAACTTTCAAACAGATACGCAGTATTTT
CDR3: CASTPYGGNFQTDTQYF

size: -
V: TRBV23-1
length: 14
D: -
J: TRBJ1-2
DNA: TGCGCCAGGGTGCGATTTAATCACGCCTACTCCTACACCTTC
CDR3: CARVRFNHAYSYTF

size: once
V: TRBV5-6
length: 14
D: -
J: TRBJ2-7
DNA: TGTGCCACCCATGATGTAAAGCGAACCTACGAGCAGTACTTC
CDR3: CATHDVKRTYEQYF

size: once
V: TRBV5-6
length: 15
D: -
J: TRBJ2-5
DNA: TGTGCCAGCAGCTTGGAGGGCAGGGTAGGCGAGACCCAGTACTTC
CDR3: CASSLEGRVGETQYF

size: -
V: TRBV27
length: 14
D: TRBD2
J: TRBJ2-7
DNA: TGTGCCAGCAGTTTGCGGGAGACTTCCCGGGAGCAGTACTTC
CDR3: CASSLRETSREQYF

size: -
V: TRBV6-1
length: 18
D: -
J: TRBJ1-6
DNA: TGTGCCAGCAGTGAATCGTTCTCGGCGGGGTCTTCGAATTCACCCCTCCACTTT
CDR3: CASSESFSAGSSNSPLHF

size: -
V: TRBV9
length: 13
D: -
J: TRBJ1-4
DNA: TGTGCCAGCAGCGGAGTGCCAGAGAAAAAACTGTTTTTT
CDR3: CASSGVPEKKLFF

size: -
V: TRBV6-5
length: 12
D: -
J: TRBJ1-2
DNA: TGTGCCAGCGAGAGTTTTAAGGATGGCTACACCTTC
CDR3: CASESFKDGYTF

size: -
V: TRBV6-1
length: 14
D: -
J: TRBJ2-3
DNA: TGTGCCAGCAGTGAATACGGGGGCCCCGATACGCAGTATTTT
CDR3: CASSEYGGPDTQYF

size: -
V: TRBV7-6
length: 15
D: -
J: TRBJ1-2
DNA: TGTGCCAGCAGCCTTGATTCGGGGTTTAACTATGGCTACACCTTC
CDR3: CASSLDSGFNYGYTF

size: -
V: TRBV18
length: 13
D: -
J: TRBJ1-4
DNA: TGTGCCAGCTCCAGGGACGGGAATGAAAAACTGTTTTTT
CDR3: CASSRDGNEKLFF

size: -
V: TRBV7-3
length: 14
D: TRBD1
J: TRBJ2-7
DNA: TGTGCCAGCAGCTGCGACAGGGACAGTTACGAGCAGTACTTC
CDR3: CASSCDRDSYEQYF

size: -
V: TRBV15
length: 16
D: -
J: TRBJ1-1
DNA: TGTGCCACCAGCAGGGGTTCGACGGTGTTGGACACTGAAGCTTTCTTT
CDR3: CATSRGSTVLDTEAFF

size: -
V: TRBV10-3
length: 14
D: -
J: TRBJ1-1
DNA: TGTGCCATCAGAGGGAGGGAGGTGAACACTGAAGCTTTCTTT
CDR3: CAIRGREVNTEAFF

size: -
V: TRBV23-1
length: 15
D: TRBD2
J: TRBJ2-3
DNA: TGCGCCAACCCCGGGGGGTGTCCTCTACCAGATACGCAGTATTTT
CDR3: CANPGGCPLPDTQYF

size: -
V: TRBV6-5
length: 16
D: TRBD2
J: TRBJ2-7
DNA: TGTGCCAGCAGTTACTCGACCGGGACTAGCGGGATTGAGCAGTACTTC
CDR3: CASSYSTGTSGIEQYF

size: -
V: TRBV13
length: 14
D: TRBD1
J: TRBJ2-5
DNA: TGTGCCAGCAGCGTCGGGACAGGTCAAGAGACCCAGTACTTC
CDR3: CASSVGTGQETQYF

size: -
V: TRBV5-1
length: 17
D: -
J: TRBJ1-4
DNA: TGCGCCAGCAGCTTGAGACGTGGTGGCCCAACTAATGAAAAACTGTTTTTT
CDR3: CASSLRRGGPTNEKLFF

size: -
V: TRBV19
length: 15
D: -
J: TRBJ1-2
DNA: TGTGCCAGTAGTAAGGGGGGAGGGTCGAACTATGGCTACACCTTC
CDR3: CASSKGGGSNYGYTF

size: -
V: TRBV29-1
length: 15
D: TRBD1
J: TRBJ1-5
DNA: TGCAGCGTTGTTACAGGGGGCTATAGCAATCAGCCCCAGCATTTT
CDR3: CSVVTGGYSNQPQHF

size: -
V: TRBV29-1
length: 14
D: TRBD2
J: TRBJ2-7
DNA: TGCAGCGTTGATTCCGGCGGGAGTTCCTACGAGCAGTACTTC
CDR3: CSVDSGGSSYEQYF

size: -
V: TRBV19
length: 12
D: -
J: TRBJ2-3
DNA: TGTGCCAGTAGGTTGGGCACAGATACGCAGTATTTT
CDR3: CASRLGTDTQYF

size: once
V: TRBV4-1
length: 17
D: -
J: TRBJ1-1
DNA: TGCGCCAGCAGCCAAGCCCGGGGGCAGCCTCTTAACACTGAAGCTTTCTTT
CDR3: CASSQARGQPLNTEAFF

size: once
V: TRBV9
length: 15
D: -
J: TRBJ1-6
DNA: TGTGCCAGCAGCGCCCGGGGGGCTGATAATTCACCCCTCCACTTT
CDR3: CASSARGADNSPLHF

size: once
V: TRBV19
length: 17
D: TRBD1
J: TRBJ2-1
DNA: TGTGCCAGTAGTGTAACAGGGGGCTTTACTAGATACAATGAGCAGTTCTTC
CDR3: CASSVTGGFTRYNEQFF

size: -
V: TRBV28
length: 14
D: -
J: TRBJ1-1
DNA: TGTGCCAGCACTTCTACGAGGCCCATCACTGAAGCTTTCTTT
CDR3: CASTSTRPITEAFF

size: -
V: TRBV6-5
length: 14
D: TRBD2
J: TRBJ2-3
DNA: TGTGCCAGCAGTTTCACTAGCGGGTCAGATACGCAGTATTTT
CDR3: CASSFTSGSDTQYF

size: -
V: TRBV29-1
length: 13
D: TRBD1
J: TRBJ1-4
DNA: TGCAGCGCCGGACAGGGGATGGATGAAAAACTGTTTTTT
CDR3: CSAGQGMDEKLFF

size: -
V: TRBV11-2
length: 17
D: TRBD2
J: TRBJ2-7
DNA: TGTGCCAGCAGCTTAATAGTTGTGCGGGAGGTAACCTACGAGCAGTACTTC
CDR3: CASSLIVVREVTYEQYF

size: -
V: TRBV19
length: 12
D: -
J: TRBJ1-5
DNA: TGTGCCAGTAGTACCCATATACAGCCCCAGCATTTT
CDR3: CASSTHIQPQHF

size: -
V: TRBV3-1/TRBV3-2
length: 14
D: -
J: TRBJ2-7
DNA: TGTGCCAGCAGCCAAGGGTGGGCAGGGTACGAGCAGTACTTC
CDR3: CASSQGWAGYEQYF

size: -
V: TRBV5-6
length: 14
D: TRBD2
J: TRBJ2-7
DNA: TGTGCCAGCAGCCCGCGGGGGGGCTTCGACGAGCAGTACTTC
CDR3: CASSPRGGFDEQYF

size: -
V: TRBV19
length: 13
D: -
J: TRBJ2-2
DNA: TGTGCCAGTAGACTTACGAACACCGGGGAGCTGTTTTTT
CDR3: CASRLTNTGELFF

size: once
V: TRBV29-1
length: 13
D: -
J: TRBJ2-2
DNA: TGCAGCGTCACCGGGACTAACACCGGGGAGCTGTTTTTT
CDR3: CSVTGTNTGELFF

size: -
V: TRBV28
length: 17
D: TRBD1
J: TRBJ1-5
DNA: TGTGCCAGCAGTTACACCCCGTCGGACAGGGGAAAGCAGCCCCAGCATTTT
CDR3: CASSYTPSDRGKQPQHF

size: -
V: TRBV19
length: 11
D: -
J: TRBJ1-1
DNA: TGTGCCAGTTCTGTAGGGACTGAAGCTTTCTTT
CDR3: CASSVGTEAFF

size: -
V: TRBV27
length: 17
D: TRBD1
J: TRBJ1-2
DNA: TGTGCCAGCAGTTTAGGTCAGGGGGCGAATCTTATTGGTGGCTACACCTTC
CDR3: CASSLGQGANLIGGYTF

size: once
V: TRBV6-5
length: 15
D: -
J: TRBJ1-5
DNA: TGTGCCAGCAGCGCCGCCGGGGGAAACAATCAGCCCCAGCATTTT
CDR3: CASSAAGGNNQPQHF

size: -
V: TRBV4-2
length: 17
D: TRBD2
J: TRBJ2-1
DNA: TGTGCCAGCAGCCAATCGACTAGCGGGGGCTCCTACAATGAGCAGTTCTTC
CDR3: CASSQSTSGGSYNEQFF

size: -
V: TRBV6-5
length: 12
D: -
J: TRBJ1-2
DNA: TGTGCCAGCAGTTATCAGGGAGGTGGCTACACCTTC
CDR3: CASSYQGGGYTF

size: -
V: TRBV19
length: 19
D: -
J: TRBJ2-6
DNA: TGTGCCAGTAGTATAGATGGGAGGCAGGTAGGCTCTGGGGCCAACGTCCTGACTTTC
CDR3: CASSIDGRQVGSGANVLTF

size: -
V: TRBV29-1
length: 15
D: -
J: TRBJ1-2
DNA: TGCAGCGTGGACGGAGGGCAGGGTGGTTGGCGAGGCTACACCTTC
CDR3: CSVDGGQGGWRGYTF

size: once
V: TRBV4-1
length: 17
D: -
J: TRBJ1-6
DNA: TGCGCCAGCAGCCAAGGGCCAGGGGATTCTTATAATTCACCCCTCCACTTT
CDR3: CASSQGPGDSYNSPLHF

size: -
V: TRBV19
length: 14
D: -
J: TRBJ1-2
DNA: TGTGCCAGTAGTAAGGACAGTACTTTCTATGGCTACACCTTC
CDR3: CASSKDSTFYGYTF

size: -
V: TRBV23-1
length: 20
D: -
J: TRBJ2-1
DNA: TGCGCCAGCAGTCAATCGGGCAAAAAGGCGTGGGGGAGGCCATACAATGAGCAGTTCTTC
CDR3: CASSQSGKKAWGRPYNEQFF

size: -
V: TRBV6-5
length: 13
D: -
J: TRBJ2-7
DNA: TGTGCCAGCAGTCTCACAGGGTCCTACGAGCAGTACTTC
CDR3: CASSLTGSYEQYF

size: -
V: TRBV2
length: 13
D: -
J: TRBJ2-7
DNA: TGTGCCAGCGGCTGGGACCCCCGGTACGAGCAGTACTTC
CDR3: CASGWDPRYEQYF

size: -
V: TRBV5-1
length: 15
D: -
J: TRBJ2-1
DNA: TGCGCCAGCAGCTTGGCGGATAGCTCCTACAATGAGCAGTTCTTC
CDR3: CASSLADSSYNEQFF